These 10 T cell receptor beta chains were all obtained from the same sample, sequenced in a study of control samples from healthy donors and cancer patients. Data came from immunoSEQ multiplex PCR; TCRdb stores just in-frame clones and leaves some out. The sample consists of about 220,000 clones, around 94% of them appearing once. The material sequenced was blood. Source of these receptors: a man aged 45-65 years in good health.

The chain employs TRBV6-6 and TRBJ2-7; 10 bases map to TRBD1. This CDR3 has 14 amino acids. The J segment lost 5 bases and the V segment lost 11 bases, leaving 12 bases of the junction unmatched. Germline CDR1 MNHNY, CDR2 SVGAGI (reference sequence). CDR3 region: CARGGTGAGNEQYV. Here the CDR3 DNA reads TGTGCCCGGGGAGGGACAGGGGCGGGAAACGAGCAGTACGTC.

CDR3 in amino acids: CASSPGQGHQPQHF. The DNA for the CDR3 is TGTGCCTCAAGCCCGGGACAGGGACATCAGCCCCAGCATTTT. The gene calls are TRBV6-5 and TRBJ1-5; TRBD1 aligns across 9 bases. J lost 5 bases, V lost 11 bases, and 10 bases had no gene match. This CDR3 contains 14 residues. Germline V lookup: CDR1 MNHEY, CDR2 SVGAGI.

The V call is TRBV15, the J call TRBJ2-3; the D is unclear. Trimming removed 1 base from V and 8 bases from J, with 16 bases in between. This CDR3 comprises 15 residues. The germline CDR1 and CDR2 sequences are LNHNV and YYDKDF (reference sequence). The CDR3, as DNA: TGTGCCACCAGCAGAGCCGACTCCGATTCTGGTACGCAGTATTTT. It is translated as CATSRADSDSGTQYF.

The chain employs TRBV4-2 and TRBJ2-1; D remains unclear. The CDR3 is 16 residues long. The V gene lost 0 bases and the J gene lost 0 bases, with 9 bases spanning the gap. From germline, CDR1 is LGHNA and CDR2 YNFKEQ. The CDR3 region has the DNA TGTGCCAGCAGCCAAGAGCCTTCGAGCTCCTACAATGAGCAGTTCTTC. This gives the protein CASSQEPSSSYNEQFF.

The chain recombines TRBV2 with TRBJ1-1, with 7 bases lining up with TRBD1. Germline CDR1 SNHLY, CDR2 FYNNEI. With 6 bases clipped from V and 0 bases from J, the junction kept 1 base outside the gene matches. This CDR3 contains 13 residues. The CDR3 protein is CASRDRLNTEAFF. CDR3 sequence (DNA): TGTGCCAGCAGGGACAGGCTGAACACTGAAGCTTTCTTT.

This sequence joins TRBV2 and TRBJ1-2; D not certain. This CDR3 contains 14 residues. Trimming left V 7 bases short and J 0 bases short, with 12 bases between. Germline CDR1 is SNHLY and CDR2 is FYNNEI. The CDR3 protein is CASNNNRANYGYTF. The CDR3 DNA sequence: TGTGCCAGCAATAACAACAGAGCTAACTATGGCTACACCTTC.

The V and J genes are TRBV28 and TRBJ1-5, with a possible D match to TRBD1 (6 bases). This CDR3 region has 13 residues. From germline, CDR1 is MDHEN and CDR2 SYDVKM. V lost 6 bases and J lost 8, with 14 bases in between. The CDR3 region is CASRGRGWEPQHF. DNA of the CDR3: TGTGCCAGCAGGGGCAGGGGTTGGGAGCCCCAGCATTTT.

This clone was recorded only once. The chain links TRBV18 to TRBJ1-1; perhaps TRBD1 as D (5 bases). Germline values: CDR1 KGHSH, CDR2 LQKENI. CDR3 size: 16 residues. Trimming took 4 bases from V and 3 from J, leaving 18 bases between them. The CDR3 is CASSHVVQAEDTEAFF. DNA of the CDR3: TGTGCCAGCTCACACGTAGTACAGGCGGAAGACACTGAAGCTTTCTTT.

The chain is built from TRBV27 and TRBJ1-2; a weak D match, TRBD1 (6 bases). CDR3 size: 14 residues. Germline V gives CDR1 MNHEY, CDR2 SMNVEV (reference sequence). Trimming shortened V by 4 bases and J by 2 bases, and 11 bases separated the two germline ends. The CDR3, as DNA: TGTGCCAGCAGTTCGCTGCAGGGGAACTATGGCTACACCTTC. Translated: CASSSLQGNYGYTF.

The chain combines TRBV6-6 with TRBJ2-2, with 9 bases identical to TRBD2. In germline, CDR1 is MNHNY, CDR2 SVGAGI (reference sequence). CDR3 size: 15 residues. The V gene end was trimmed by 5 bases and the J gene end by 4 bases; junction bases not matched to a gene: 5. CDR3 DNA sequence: TGTGCCAGCAGTAGTAGCGGGGGAATCACCGGGGAGCTGTTTTTT. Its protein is CASSSSGGITGELFF.